The rows below give T cell receptor beta chains drawn from one sample of a study of CD8+ T cells in alopecia areata. TCRdb's table, derived via immunoSEQ multiplex PCR, lists solely in-frame clones and lacks some. The sample lists 250,000 to 350,000 clones, 45% to 70% occurring once. Here the sequenced sample was CD4+ T cells sorted from blood, taken between weeks 51 and 54, from a patient treated with tofacitinib. The receptors come from a human donor with alopecia areata. Each CDR3 is given with its conserved first and last residue. A D gene is named only where the DNA matches it firmly. Size is omitted from some rows. Given values are once, few, many or a class for expanded clones.

clone_size	v_call	d_call	j_call	cdr3_aa	cdr3_nt
few	TRBV9	TRBD2	TRBJ2-5	CASSASGGETQYF	TGTGCCAGCAGCGCTAGCGGGGGAGAGACCCAGTACTTC
NA	TRBV29-1	TRBD1	TRBJ1-1	CSGEQGADTEAFF	TGCAGCGGGGAACAGGGGGCTGACACTGAAGCTTTCTTT
NA	TRBV7-2	NA	TRBJ1-3	CASSLVGGAGNTIYF	TGTGCCAGCAGCTTAGTAGGTGGGGCTGGAAACACCATATATTTT
few	TRBV19	TRBD1	TRBJ2-3	CASSFRTGGFTQYF	TGTGCCAGTAGCTTCCGGACAGGGGGCTTTACGCAGTATTTT
NA	TRBV25-1	NA	TRBJ1-6	CASSEPTGVNSPLHF	TGTGCCAGCAGTGAACCTACAGGCGTTAACTCACCCCTCCACTTT
NA	TRBV29-1	NA	TRBJ1-1	CSVLRVTEAFF	TGCAGCGTCCTGCGGGTCACTGAAGCTTTCTTT
few	TRBV6-5	NA	TRBJ2-1	CASRSSYNEQFF	TGTGCCAGCAGGAGCTCCTACAATGAGCAGTTCTTC
NA	TRBV25-1	NA	TRBJ1-2	CASSESHYGYTF	TGTGCCAGCAGTGAATCCCACTATGGCTACACCTTC
NA	TRBV30	NA	TRBJ1-5	CAWSAPEVGAGQPQHF	TGTGCCTGGAGTGCCCCAGAGGTCGGGGCCGGCCAGCCCCAGCATTTT
NA	TRBV2	NA	TRBJ1-2	CASSEAQGGYGYTF	TGTGCCAGCAGTGAAGCGCAGGGTGGCTATGGCTACACCTTC
NA	TRBV27	NA	TRBJ1-2	CASSLAGHYGYTF	TGTGCCAGCAGTTTGGCGGGGCACTATGGCTACACCTTC
NA	TRBV4-2	TRBD2	TRBJ2-3	CASSRSVPGLAVRTDTQYF	TGTGCCAGCAGCCGATCAGTTCCCGGACTAGCGGTGAGGACAGATACGCAGTATTTT
few	TRBV20-1	NA	TRBJ2-1	CSAREHNEQFF	TGCAGTGCTAGAGAGCACAATGAGCAGTTCTTC
NA	TRBV7-9	NA	TRBJ1-2	CASSLSGGAGYGYTF	TGTGCCAGCAGCTTGTCAGGTGGGGCTGGCTATGGCTACACCTTC
NA	TRBV5-1	NA	TRBJ2-5	CASSREKTETQYF	TGCGCCAGCAGCAGGGAGAAGACGGAGACCCAGTACTTC
NA	TRBV7-2	NA	TRBJ1-5	CASSLVGNQPQHF	TGTGCCAGCAGCTTAGTGGGCAATCAGCCCCAGCATTTT
NA	TRBV2	NA	TRBJ2-3	CASSETGGADTQYF	TGTGCCAGCAGTGAAACTGGGGGTGCAGATACGCAGTATTTT
NA	TRBV10-3	NA	TRBJ2-7	CAISVRGDEQYF	TGTGCCATCAGTGTAAGGGGGGACGAGCAGTACTTC
NA	TRBV19	TRBD2	TRBJ2-1	CASSDLGLRSYNEQFF	TGTGCCAGTAGCGATTTGGGACTACGCTCCTACAATGAGCAGTTCTTC
few	TRBV6-5	NA	TRBJ1-5	CASRQGNQPQHF	TGTGCCAGCAGGCAGGGGAATCAGCCCCAGCATTTT
NA	TRBV29-1	NA	TRBJ2-4	CSVVEPLLAKNIQYF	TGCAGCGTTGTCGAGCCTTTACTAGCCAAAAACATTCAGTACTTC
NA	TRBV29-1	NA	TRBJ2-1	CSVSGTSSSVQFF	TGCAGCGTTAGTGGGACCTCCTCCTCGGTGCAGTTCTTC
few	TRBV6-6	NA	TRBJ1-1	CASMEGMVTEAFF	TGTGCCAGCATGGAGGGGATGGTGACTGAAGCTTTCTTT
NA	TRBV30	TRBD2	TRBJ2-5	CAWSAGGWETQYF	TGTGCCTGGAGTGCCGGGGGGTGGGAGACCCAGTACTTC
once	TRBV13	NA	TRBJ2-7	CASSSPGRGIYEQYF	TGTGCCAGCAGCTCCCCCGGGAGAGGGATCTACGAGCAGTACTTC
few	TRBV27	NA	TRBJ1-1	CASSLYFIPPNTEAFF	TGTGCCAGCAGTTTATACTTCATACCGCCGAACACTGAAGCTTTCTTT
once	TRBV4-1	NA	TRBJ1-2	CASSQLTVEAGYTF	TGCGCCAGCAGCCAACTCACCGTAGAGGCTGGCTACACCTTC
few	TRBV6-5	NA	TRBJ2-2	CASSLTSAGELFF	TGTGCCAGCAGCCTTACCTCGGCCGGGGAGCTGTTTTTT
NA	TRBV30	TRBD2	TRBJ2-2	CALLPGLAGRKGELFF	TGTGCCTTGTTGCCGGGACTAGCGGGGAGGAAAGGGGAGCTGTTTTTT
NA	TRBV30	NA	TRBJ1-1	CAWSGGGTEAFF	TGTGCCTGGAGTGGTGGGGGCACTGAAGCTTTCTTT
NA	TRBV5-1	NA	TRBJ1-2	CASSLAGREVYGYTF	TGCGCCAGCAGCTTGGCCGGGCGGGAAGTCTATGGCTACACCTTC
NA	TRBV30	NA	TRBJ2-5	CAWSGKETQYF	TGTGCCTGGAGCGGAAAGGAGACCCAGTACTTC
few	TRBV5-4	NA	TRBJ2-5	CASSLDTQETQYF	TGTGCCAGCAGCTTAGACACCCAAGAGACCCAGTACTTC
NA	TRBV27	NA	TRBJ2-3	CASTQRGDTQYF	TGTGCCAGCACCCAAAGGGGAGATACGCAGTATTTT
NA	TRBV30	NA	TRBJ2-7	CAWSSPYEQYF	TGTGCCTGGAGTTCACCCTACGAGCAGTACTTC
few	TRBV4-1	TRBD1	TRBJ2-1	CASSQPGQGWEQFF	TGCGCCAGCAGCCAGCCGGGACAGGGATGGGAGCAGTTCTTC
NA	TRBV29-1	TRBD1	TRBJ2-7	CSVLGGGQGLEQYF	TGCAGCGTTCTCGGTGGGGGACAGGGACTCGAGCAGTACTTC
few	TRBV30	NA	TRBJ2-3	CAWSVLDTQYF	TGTGCCTGGAGTGTACTGGATACGCAGTATTTT
few	TRBV20-1	NA	TRBJ1-2	CSAPHNYGYTF	TGCAGTGCCCCGCATAACTATGGCTACACCTTC
once	TRBV11-2	TRBD1	TRBJ2-5	CASSPDRGYQETQYF	TGTGCCAGCAGCCCGGACAGGGGTTATCAAGAGACCCAGTACTTC
NA	TRBV7-7	NA	TRBJ2-3	CASSLRLVDTQYF	TGTGCTAGCAGCCTCAGACTGGTGGATACGCAGTATTTT
NA	TRBV7-8	TRBD1	TRBJ1-5	CASSIQGASNQPQHF	TGTGCCAGCAGCATACAGGGGGCCAGCAATCAGCCCCAGCATTTT
few	TRBV29-1	NA	TRBJ1-1	CSVARRQVNTEAFF	TGCAGCGTTGCCCGCCGACAGGTGAACACTGAAGCTTTCTTT
NA	TRBV9	NA	TRBJ2-4	CASSVGGGGGSIQYF	TGTGCCAGCAGCGTCGGTGGAGGGGGAGGTAGCATTCAGTACTTC
once	TRBV7-6	TRBD1	TRBJ2-7	CASSSYRTGAPYEQYF	TGTGCCAGCAGCTCTTACCGGACAGGGGCGCCCTACGAGCAGTACTTC
NA	TRBV7-8	NA	TRBJ1-6	CASSLDSPLHF	TGTGCCAGCAGCTTGGATTCACCCCTCCACTTT
few	TRBV6-6	NA	TRBJ1-6	CASSYVSGPSSPLHF	TGTGCCAGCAGTTACGTGTCAGGGCCTAGTTCACCCCTCCACTTT
NA	TRBV25-1	TRBD2	TRBJ2-7	CASSDYKRGAYEQYF	TGTGCCAGCAGTGATTATAAGCGGGGGGCCTACGAGCAGTACTTC
once	TRBV29-1	NA	TRBJ1-1	CSVSGQLNTEAFF	TGCAGCGTTAGTGGACAGCTGAACACTGAAGCTTTCTTT
NA	TRBV6-5	TRBD1	TRBJ1-3	CASTRTGRPGNTIYF	TGTGCCAGCACCCGGACAGGACGACCTGGAAACACCATATATTTT
NA	TRBV19	NA	TRBJ2-2	CASSLTRPTGELFF	TGTGCCAGTAGTCTGACCAGGCCCACCGGGGAGCTGTTTTTT
NA	TRBV10-3	NA	TRBJ1-5	CAISGGRQGDQPQHF	TGTGCCATCAGTGGCGGGCGGCAGGGAGATCAGCCCCAGCATTTT
few	TRBV2	NA	TRBJ1-6	CASSDGQRGSPLHF	TGTGCCAGCAGTGACGGACAGCGGGGATCACCCCTCCACTTT
NA	TRBV30	TRBD1	TRBJ1-2	CAWSVRVRDRGGYTF	TGTGCCTGGAGTGTAAGGGTCCGGGACAGGGGCGGCTACACCTTC
NA	TRBV7-2	NA	TRBJ1-6	CASSLQGSSYNSPLHF	TGTGCCAGCAGCCTACAGGGAAGCTCCTATAATTCACCCCTCCACTTT
NA	TRBV30	NA	TRBJ2-7	CAWNVRTYEQYF	TGTGCCTGGAATGTGCGAACCTACGAGCAGTACTTC
NA	TRBV9	TRBD1	TRBJ2-6	CASSPGQAGFGANVLTF	TGTGCCAGCAGCCCTGGACAGGCCGGGTTTGGGGCCAACGTCCTGACTTTC
once	TRBV19	NA	TRBJ1-6	CASRTTGSPYSNSPLHF	TGTGCCAGTAGAACTACAGGGAGTCCTTATAGTAATTCACCCCTCCACTTT
NA	TRBV5-1	TRBD2	TRBJ2-7	CAGSTGTSGEKQYF	TGCGCCGGAAGTACCGGGACTAGCGGGGAGAAGCAGTACTTC